One sample yielded the 5 T cell receptor beta chains listed below, sequenced in a study of blood T cell repertoires in COVID-19. The protocol was immunoSEQ multiplex PCR, while the TCRdb copy is restricted to in-frame clones and leaves out a portion. This table holds 100,000 to 150,000 clones, less than 90% found once. Sequencing was done on a sample of peripheral blood. The receptors originated from a man aged 60 to 75 with acute or convalescent COVID-19.

The chain has TRBV19 and TRBJ2-2, with D possibly being TRBD1 (5 bases). V was trimmed by 3 bases and J by 6 bases, leaving 11 bases between them. This CDR3 has 14 residues. Germline CDR1 LNHDA, CDR2 SQIVND (reference sequence). The CDR3 sequence: CASSMSSRAGELFF. The CDR3 region has the DNA TGTGCCAGTAGTATGAGCAGCAGGGCCGGGGAGCTGTTTTTT.

V is TRBV2 and J is TRBJ1-2, with D unresolved. The germline V gene has CDR1 SNHLY and CDR2 FYNNEI. The CDR3 contains 17 residues. V dropped 2 bases and J dropped 0 bases, with 16 bases sitting between them. CDR3 nucleotides: TGTGCCAGCAGTGAAAGTTTCGTGGCAGAACCTAACTATGGCTACACCTTC. This encodes CASSESFVAEPNYGYTF.

The chain is built from TRBV7-3 and TRBJ2-1; tentative D call: TRBD2 (5 bases). This CDR3 comprises 14 residues. CDR1 and CDR2 from the germline V gene are SGHTA and FQGTGA. V lost 5 bases to trimming and J lost 9 bases, with 17 bases between them. CDR3 nucleotide sequence: TGTGCCAGCAGCCCGACCCCCGTCGCGGGTGAGCAGTTCTTC. This codes for CASSPTPVAGEQFF. The whole variable domain, filled in from reference TRBV7-3 and TRBJ2-1, reads GAGVSQTPSNKVTEKGKYVELRCDPISGHTALYWYRQSLGQGPEFLIYFQGTGAADDSGLPNDRFFAVRPEGSVSTLKIQRTERGDSAVYLCASSPTPVAGEQFFGPGTRLTVL.

The chain carries TRBV19 and TRBJ1-1; D is undetermined. The V end lost 1 base, the J end lost 0 bases, and 9 bases lay between the germline ends. The CDR3 has 15 amino acids. The germline gives CDR1 LNHDA, CDR2 SQIVND (reference sequence). The DNA for the CDR3 is TGTGCCAGTAGTATAGGCGACATGCTGAACACTGAAGCTTTCTTT. This sequence encodes CASSIGDMLNTEAFF.

This chain joins TRBV19 and TRBJ2-2; possible D gene TRBD1, 7 bases. Germline V gene data show CDR1 as LNHDA and CDR2 as SQIVND (reference sequence). CDR3 length: 15 amino acids. V was trimmed by 3 bases and J by 3 bases, leaving 11 bases between them. The CDR3 DNA is TGTGCCAGTAGTATCCCCAGGGGGGACACCGGGGAGCTGTTTTTT. Residues: CASSIPRGDTGELFF.